The 19 T cell receptor beta chains in this list originate from one sample, sequenced in a study of T cell repertoires in cytomegalovirus infection. One entry per CDR3 protein results from TCRdb running MiXCR on the reads. Of under 300,000 distinct CDR3 sequences listed, about 20% are singletons. No antigens are known for them. Sequences were derived from cultured PBMCs, sampled from culture after CMV antigen stimulation. All receptors come from a human donor in good health (CMV status not recorded). Some clones in this sample may be carry-over from other donors' samples.

V usage is TRBV4-1 and J usage is TRBJ2-1; 7 positions agree with TRBD1. The CDR3 consists of 18 residues. Germline CDR1 MGHRA, CDR2 YSYEKL. After removal of 0 bases from V and 0 bases from J, the junction contained 8 bases not matched to a gene. The CDR3 protein is CASSQDFEGANSYNEQFF. The CDR3 DNA is TGCGCCAGCAGCCAAGATTTTGAGGGGGCTAACTCCTACAATGAGCAGTTCTTC.

The chain joins TRBV5-6 to TRBJ2-7; 10 bases agree with TRBD2. Germline values: CDR1 SGHDT, CDR2 YYEEEE. V dropped 6 bases and J dropped 0; count of bases not matched to a gene: 18. This CDR3 region has 19 residues. CDR3 bases: TGTGCCAGCATCACACAGGAGCTAGCGGGAGTCCGAAGCTCCTACGAGCAGTACTTC. It is translated as CASITQELAGVRSSYEQYF.

The chain links TRBV19 to TRBJ2-1; TRBD2 agrees at 11 bases. CDR1 and CDR2 (germline): LNHDA, SQIVND (reference sequence). V dropped 3 bases and J dropped 7; count of bases not matched to a gene: 11. CDR3 size: 17 residues. The DNA of the CDR3 is TGTGCCAGTAGTATCGCCCCTCTCCCTAGCGGGAGGAATGAGCAGTTCTTC. Translated: CASSIAPLPSGRNEQFF. The whole variable domain, filled in from reference TRBV19 and TRBJ2-1, reads DGGITQSPKYLFRKEGQNVTLSCEQNLNHDAMYWYRQDPGQGLRLIYYSQIVNDFQKGDIAEGYSVSREKKESFPLTVTSAQKNPTAFYLCASSIAPLPSGRNEQFFGPGTRLTVL.

This sequence joins TRBV5-4 and TRBJ2-5; perhaps TRBD1 as D (5 bases). Trimming took 2 bases from V and 5 from J, leaving 10 bases between them. Germline lookup yields CDR1 SGHNT and CDR2 YYREEE (reference sequence). The CDR3 is 13 residues long. CDR3 region: CASSLRGTETQYF. CDR3 bases: TGTGCCAGCAGCTTAAGGGGTACTGAGACCCAGTACTTC.

The table lists this clonotype with a few counts. The V gene is TRBV19, the J gene TRBJ2-1, with 7 bases lining up with TRBD2. V was clipped by 5 bases and J by 0 bases; unmatched bases: 4. The CDR3 has 15 amino acids. Germline assignment: CDR1 LNHDA and CDR2 SQIVND (reference sequence). CDR3 nucleotide sequence: TGTGCCAGTAGTCTAGCGGCATTCTCCTACAATGAGCAGTTCTTC. Translating gives CASSLAAFSYNEQFF.

This rearrangement joins TRBV20-1 to TRBJ1-5, with no clear D. V was trimmed by 6 bases and J by 1 base, leaving 13 bases between them. The CDR3 spans 14 residues. Looked up from germline, CDR1 is DFQATT and CDR2 is SNEGSKA (reference sequence). CDR3 loop: CSATRAGSNQPQHF. The CDR3 nucleotides are TGCAGTGCGACTAGGGCGGGGAGCAATCAGCCCCAGCATTTT.

The sample holds many counts of this clonotype. The chain is built from TRBV7-2 and TRBJ2-7; D might be TRBD2 (6 bases). Germline V gene data show CDR1 as SGHTA and CDR2 as FQGNSA. Trimming cost V 3 bases and J 2 bases, with 14 bases left between them. CDR3 length equals 15 residues. CDR3 amino acids: CASSLGRGKTYEQYV. The CDR3 DNA reads TGTGCCAGCAGCTTGGGGCGGGGAAAAACCTACGAGCAGTACGTC.

The chain combines TRBV12-3 or TRBV12-4 with TRBJ2-6; D may be TRBD1 (6 bases). The CDR3 length is 17 residues. The V gene lost 4 bases and the J gene lost 2 bases, with 15 bases spanning the gap. CDR3 sequence (DNA): TGTGCCAGCAGTTACCAGGGGTTACGCGCTGGGGCCAACGTCCTGACTTTC. Translating it yields CASSYQGLRAGANVLTF.

V gene TRBV3-1 combines with J gene TRBJ2-6; unclear D gene. V gave up 4 bases and J gave up 0 bases, with 7 bases separating them. The CDR3 is 15 residues long. Per germline, CDR1 LGHDT and CDR2 YNNKEL (reference sequence). In nucleotides, the CDR3 is TGTGCCAGCAGCCCTTACAGCTCTGGGGCCAACGTCCTGACTTTC. It translates to CASSPYSSGANVLTF.

This clonotype was seen repeatedly, ten times or more. The rearrangement uses TRBV6-1 and TRBJ2-7; 14 positions agree with TRBD2. V gave up 10 bases and J gave up 4 bases; unmatched junction bases: 6. The germline gives CDR1 MNHNS, CDR2 SASEGT. CDR3 length: 14 residues. Here the CDR3 DNA reads TGTGCCACCCGGACTAGCGGGGGGAATTACGAGCAGTACGTC. This codes for CATRTSGGNYEQYV.

The chain uses TRBV11-2 and TRBJ2-5; no firm D call. Germline values: CDR1 SGHAT, CDR2 FQNNGV. The CDR3 extends over 18 amino acids. Trimming shortened V by 1 base and J by 4 bases, and 22 bases separated the two germline ends. This CDR3 is CASSLGQLLGSSRETQYF. The CDR3 nucleotides are TGTGCCAGCAGCTTAGGGCAGCTACTCGGGTCTTCACGAGAGACCCAGTACTTC.

The sample holds a few counts of this clonotype. V usage is TRBV12-3 or TRBV12-4 and J usage is TRBJ1-5; no clear D gene. CDR3 length: 15 amino acids. V lost 3 bases to trimming and J lost 0 bases, with 9 bases between them. DNA for the CDR3: TGTGCCAGCAGTTTGGGATTAGCTAGCAATCAGCCCCAGCATTTT. It translates to CASSLGLASNQPQHF.

The chain is built from TRBV12-3 or TRBV12-4 and TRBJ1-5; no clear D. The CDR3 length is 14 residues. V lost 4 bases and J 5 bases, leaving 12 bases between the germline ends. The CDR3 region is CASSSRPFDQPQHF. The CDR3 DNA reads as TGTGCCAGCAGTTCCCGGCCCTTCGATCAGCCCCAGCATTTT.

This sequence joins TRBV6-2 or TRBV6-3 and TRBJ1-6; D ambiguous. From germline, CDR1 is MNHEY and CDR2 SVGEGT. CDR3 length: 13 amino acids. V shed 5 bases and J shed 11 bases, with 13 bases lying between them. DNA of the CDR3: TGTGCCAGCAGTGGATACGGGATTCCACCCCTCCACTTT. Amino acids: CASSGYGIPPLHF.

The J gene is TRBJ2-7, the V gene TRBV12-3 or TRBV12-4, with 8 bases identical to TRBD2. The CDR3 covers 15 residues. With 6 bases clipped from V and 4 bases from J, the junction kept 11 bases outside the gene matches. CDR3 region: CASSLGVAGTYEQYV. The CDR3 nucleotides are TGTGCCAGCAGCCTGGGGGTAGCGGGGACTTACGAGCAGTACGTC.

The chain links TRBV19 to TRBJ2-3; 7 nucleotides line up with TRBD2. CDR3 length equals 15 residues. Germline V gene lookup returns CDR1 LNHDA and CDR2 SQIVND (reference sequence). V shed 3 bases and J 0 bases; nucleotides not matched to a gene: 3. CDR3 in DNA: TGTGCCAGTAGTATTAGCGGGTCTAGCACAGATACGCAGTATTTT. Translation: CASSISGSSTDTQYF.

This clonotype was found many times. This chain joins TRBV7-2 and TRBJ2-3; no reliable D call. This CDR3 has 13 amino acids. V lost 4 bases, J lost 10 bases, and 15 bases lay in between. CDR1 SGHTA and CDR2 FQGNSA come from the germline V gene. The CDR3 region is CASSWGSKQAQYF. The CDR3 coding sequence is TGTGCCAGCAGCTGGGGATCGAAGCAGGCGCAGTATTTT.

V and J are TRBV4-1 and TRBJ2-1, with D perhaps TRBD2 (7 bases). Germline V lookup: CDR1 MGHRA, CDR2 YSYEKL. Trimming removed 0 bases at V and 7 bases at J, with 13 bases between. The CDR3 extends over 15 amino acids. Here the CDR3 reads CASSQEGGGANEQFF. Written as DNA, the CDR3 is TGCGCCAGCAGCCAAGAAGGGGGGGGTGCAAATGAGCAGTTCTTC.

The V and J genes are TRBV9 and TRBJ2-1; TRBD2 aligns across 7 bases. This CDR3 spans 16 amino acids. The V and J ends lost 3 bases and 10 bases, in that order; junction bases with no gene match: 16. Germline V CDR1 and CDR2: SGDLS, YYNGEE. The CDR3 sequence is CASSELPGGSPAEQFF. Here the CDR3 DNA reads TGTGCCAGCAGCGAGCTCCCAGGCGGGAGTCCTGCCGAGCAGTTCTTC.